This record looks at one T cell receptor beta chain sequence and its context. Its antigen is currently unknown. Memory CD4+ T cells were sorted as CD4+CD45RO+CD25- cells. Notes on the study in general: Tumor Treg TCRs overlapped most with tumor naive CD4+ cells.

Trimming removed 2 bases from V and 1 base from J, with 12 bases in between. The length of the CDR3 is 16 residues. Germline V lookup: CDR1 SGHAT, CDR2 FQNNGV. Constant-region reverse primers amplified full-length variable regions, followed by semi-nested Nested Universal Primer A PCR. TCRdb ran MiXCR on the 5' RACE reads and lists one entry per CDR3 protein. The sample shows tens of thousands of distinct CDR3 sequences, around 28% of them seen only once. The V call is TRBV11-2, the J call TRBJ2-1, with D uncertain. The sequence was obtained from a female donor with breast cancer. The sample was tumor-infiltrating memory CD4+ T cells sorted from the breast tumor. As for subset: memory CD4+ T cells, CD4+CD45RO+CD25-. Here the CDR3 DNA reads TGTGCCAGCAGCTTATTTTCTGACCAGTCCTACAATGAGCAGTTCTTC. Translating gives CASSLFSDQSYNEQFF. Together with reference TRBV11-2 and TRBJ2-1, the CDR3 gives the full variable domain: EAGVAQSPRYKIIEKRQSVAFWCNPISGHATLYWYQQILGQGPKLLIQFQNNGVVDDSQLPKDRFSAERLKGVDSTLKIQPAKLEDSAVYLCASSLFSDQSYNEQFFGPGTRLTVL.